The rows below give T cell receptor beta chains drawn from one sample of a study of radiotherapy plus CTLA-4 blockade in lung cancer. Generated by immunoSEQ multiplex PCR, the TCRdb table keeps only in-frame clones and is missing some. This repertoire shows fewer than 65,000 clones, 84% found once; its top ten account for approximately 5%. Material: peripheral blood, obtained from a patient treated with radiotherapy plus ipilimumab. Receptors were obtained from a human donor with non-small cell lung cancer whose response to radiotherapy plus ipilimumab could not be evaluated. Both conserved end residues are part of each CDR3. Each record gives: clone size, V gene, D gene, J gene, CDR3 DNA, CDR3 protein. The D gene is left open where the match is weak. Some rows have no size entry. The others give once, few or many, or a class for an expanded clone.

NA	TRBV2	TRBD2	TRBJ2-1	TGTGCCAGCAGTGCCGGGACTAGCGGGAAGCGGGCCCCCTACAATGAGCAGTTCTTC	CASSAGTSGKRAPYNEQFF
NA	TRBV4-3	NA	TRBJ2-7	TGCGCCAGCAGCCAACCTGCCTACGAGCAGTACTTC	CASSQPAYEQYF
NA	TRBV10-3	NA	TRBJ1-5	TGTGCCATCACAAGACAGCCGGATCAGCCCCAGCATTTT	CAITRQPDQPQHF
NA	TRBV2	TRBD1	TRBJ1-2	TGTGCCAGCACCGAACAGGGGATAATATTCGACTATGGCTACACCTTC	CASTEQGIIFDYGYTF
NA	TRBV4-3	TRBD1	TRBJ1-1	TGCGCCAGCAGCCAAGGGACAGGGAAAAGCACTGAAGCTTTCTTT	CASSQGTGKSTEAFF
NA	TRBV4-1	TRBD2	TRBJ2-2	TGCGCCAGCAGCCAGGGGGGGGGATCCGGGGGGGCCTGGACACCCGGGGAGCTGTTTTTT	CASSQGGGSGGAWTPGELFF
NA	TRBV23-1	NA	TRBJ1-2	TGCGCCAGCAGTCAATCGACGATATTTCCAGGGACAAGATCTAACTATGGCTACACCTTC	CASSQSTIFPGTRSNYGYTF
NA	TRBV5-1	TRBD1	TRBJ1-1	TGCGCCAGCAGCCCTTGGACAGGGTTGGGCACTGAAGCTTTCTTT	CASSPWTGLGTEAFF
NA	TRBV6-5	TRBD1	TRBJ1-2	TGTGCCACCACCACAGGGGGATCGAATGGCTACACCTTC	CATTTGGSNGYTF
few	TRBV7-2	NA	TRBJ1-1	TGTGCCAGCAGCTTACGGGATGTCACTGAAGCTTTCTTT	CASSLRDVTEAFF
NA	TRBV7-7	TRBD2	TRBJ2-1	TGTGCTAGCAGCCCACGGACTAGCGGAGCCTACAATGAGCAGTTCTTC	CASSPRTSGAYNEQFF
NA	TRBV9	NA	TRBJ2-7	TGTGCCAGCAGCCCTAGCCCCGGACGGTTCTCCTACGAGCAGTACTTC	CASSPSPGRFSYEQYF
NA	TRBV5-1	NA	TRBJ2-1	TGCGCCAGCAGCTTGCCGGCGGCCGGCTCCTACAATGAGCAGTTCTTC	CASSLPAAGSYNEQFF
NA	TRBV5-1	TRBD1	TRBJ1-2	TGCGCCAGCAGTCAAGGGACAGTAGGGGCCTATGGCTACACCTTC	CASSQGTVGAYGYTF
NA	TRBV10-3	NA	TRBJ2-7	TGTGCCATCAGGGAGGGGGACTACGAGCAGTACTTC	CAIREGDYEQYF
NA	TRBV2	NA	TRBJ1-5	TGTGCCAGCAGTCGACAGGCCAATCAGCCCCAGCATTTT	CASSRQANQPQHF
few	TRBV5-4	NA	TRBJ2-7	TGTGCCAGCAGCACCCGGGACAACTCCTACGAGCAGTACTTC	CASSTRDNSYEQYF
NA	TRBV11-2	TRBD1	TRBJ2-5	TGTGCCAGCAGCTCCCCCTGGGGACAGGGACAAGAGACCCAGTACTTC	CASSSPWGQGQETQYF
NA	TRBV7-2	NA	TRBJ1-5	TGTGCCAGCAGCTTAGTTAGAGATCAGCCCCAGCATTTT	CASSLVRDQPQHF
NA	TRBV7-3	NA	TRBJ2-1	TGTGCCAGCAGCTCGCCTGGGGGCGGGAGCTGGAACAATGAGCAGTTCTTC	CASSSPGGGSWNNEQFF
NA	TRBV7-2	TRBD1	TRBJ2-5	TGTGCCAGCAGCCGAACAGGGGGCGGCTTCGAGACCCAGTACTTC	CASSRTGGGFETQYF
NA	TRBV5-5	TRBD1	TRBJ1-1	TGTGCCAGCACCTGGGGGGCCGGACAGGGGGCGCGTAAGGCTTTCTTT	CASTWGAGQGARKAFF
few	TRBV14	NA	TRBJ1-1	TGTGCCAGCAGCCAAGATAACTTTTGGGGTACGGGGGAAGCTTTCTTT	CASSQDNFWGTGEAFF
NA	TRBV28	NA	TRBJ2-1	TGTGCCAGCAGTCTCTCGCGGGGCGGGTTAGAAGAGCAGTTCTTC	CASSLSRGGLEEQFF
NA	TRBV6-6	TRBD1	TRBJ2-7	TGTGCCAGCAGTTGGACGTACGAGGGGGCCCACGAGCAGTACTTC	CASSWTYEGAHEQYF
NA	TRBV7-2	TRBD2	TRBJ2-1	TGTGCCAGCAGCTTACGGGGGGGAGCCTACAATGAGCAGTTCTTC	CASSLRGGAYNEQFF
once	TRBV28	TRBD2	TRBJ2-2	TGTGCCAGCCTTCTTTCACTAGCGGGAGGCGGAGGAATGGGGGAGCTGTTTTTT	CASLLSLAGGGGMGELFF
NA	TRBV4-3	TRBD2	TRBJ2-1	TGCGCCAGCAGCCAAGTCCGACTAGCGGGCCTGAGCTCCTACAATGAGCAGTTCTTC	CASSQVRLAGLSSYNEQFF
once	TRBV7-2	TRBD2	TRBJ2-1	TGTGCCAGCCGCGGACTAGCGGGAGGGAGCTCCTACAATGAGCAGTTCTTC	CASRGLAGGSSYNEQFF
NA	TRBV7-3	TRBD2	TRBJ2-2	TGTGCCAGCAGTCCACTAGCGGGAGGGTACACCGGGGAGCTGTTTTTT	CASSPLAGGYTGELFF
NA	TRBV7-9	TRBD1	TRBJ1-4	TGTGCCAGCAGCTCGGGACAGGTTTCAACTAATGAAAAACTGTTTTTT	CASSSGQVSTNEKLFF
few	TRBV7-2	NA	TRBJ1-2	TGTGCCAGCAGCTCGACAGAAAACTATGGCTACACCTTC	CASSSTENYGYTF
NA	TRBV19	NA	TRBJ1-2	TGTGCCAGTAGTATATCGGACAGAGGCTACACCTTC	CASSISDRGYTF
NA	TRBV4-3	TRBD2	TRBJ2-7	TGCGCCAGCAGCCAATTCCGTGGGGGGGCCTACGAGCAGTACTTC	CASSQFRGGAYEQYF
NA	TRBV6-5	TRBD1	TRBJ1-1	TGTGCCGGAGGCAGGGGGCGTGAGGCTTTCTTT	CAGGRGREAFF
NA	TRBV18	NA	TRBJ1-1	TGTGCCAGCTCACCACTCTCGAGGCAGGAGACTATGAACACTGAAGCTTTCTTT	CASSPLSRQETMNTEAFF
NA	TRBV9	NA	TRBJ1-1	TGTGCCAGCAGCGTAGGTACGGGCACTGAAGCTTTCTTT	CASSVGTGTEAFF
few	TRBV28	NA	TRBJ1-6	TGTGCCAGCATTCGACAAGGAGGTTCACCCCTCCACTTT	CASIRQGGSPLHF
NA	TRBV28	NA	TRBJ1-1	TGTGCCAGCAGTCCTAGGACAGCTTATAGAATGAACACTGAAGCTTTCTTT	CASSPRTAYRMNTEAFF
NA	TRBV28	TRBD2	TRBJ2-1	TGTGCCAGCAGAACCGGGACTAGCGGGAGAAATGAGCAGTTCTTC	CASRTGTSGRNEQFF
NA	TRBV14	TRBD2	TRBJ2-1	TGTGCCAGCAGCCAAATAGGACTAGCGGGAGATGAGCAGTTCTTC	CASSQIGLAGDEQFF
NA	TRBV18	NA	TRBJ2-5	TGTGCCAGCTCACCATCGGAGACCCAGTACTTC	CASSPSETQYF
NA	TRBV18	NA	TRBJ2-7	TGTGCCAGCTCAGGGGGACCGGGGGCCTACGAGCAGTACTTC	CASSGGPGAYEQYF
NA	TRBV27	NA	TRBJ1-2	TGTGCCAGCAGTTCGGCGAGAGGGTTGGACTATGGCTACACCTTC	CASSSARGLDYGYTF
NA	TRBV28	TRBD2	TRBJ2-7	TGTGCCAGCAGTCTACCTAGCGGGAGGGGGGAGCAGTACTTC	CASSLPSGRGEQYF
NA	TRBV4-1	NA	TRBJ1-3	TGCGCCAGCAGCCCGGCAGGCCAAGCCTCTGGAAACACCATATATTTT	CASSPAGQASGNTIYF
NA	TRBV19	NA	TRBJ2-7	TGTGCCAGTGGGGGCGACAGGGCGGGGTACGAGCAGTACTTC	CASGGDRAGYEQYF
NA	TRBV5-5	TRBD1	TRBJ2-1	TGTGCCAGCAGCTTGGGACAGGGGAATTTCAATGAGCAGTTCTTC	CASSLGQGNFNEQFF
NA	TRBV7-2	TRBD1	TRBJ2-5	TGTGCCAGCAGCCCACCCTGGACAGGGGGCAAAGAGACCCAGTACTTC	CASSPPWTGGKETQYF
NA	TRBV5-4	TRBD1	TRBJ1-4	TGTGCCAGCAGCCCCGGGACAGGGCGGGTAACTAATGAAAAACTGTTTTTT	CASSPGTGRVTNEKLFF
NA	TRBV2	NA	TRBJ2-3	TGTGCCAGCAGTGAAAGGCTGTGGCGGGACGGGGCAGATACGCAGTATTTT	CASSERLWRDGADTQYF
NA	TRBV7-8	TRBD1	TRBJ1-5	TGTGCCAGCAGCTTAGGACAGGGGGACCAGCCCCAGCATTTT	CASSLGQGDQPQHF